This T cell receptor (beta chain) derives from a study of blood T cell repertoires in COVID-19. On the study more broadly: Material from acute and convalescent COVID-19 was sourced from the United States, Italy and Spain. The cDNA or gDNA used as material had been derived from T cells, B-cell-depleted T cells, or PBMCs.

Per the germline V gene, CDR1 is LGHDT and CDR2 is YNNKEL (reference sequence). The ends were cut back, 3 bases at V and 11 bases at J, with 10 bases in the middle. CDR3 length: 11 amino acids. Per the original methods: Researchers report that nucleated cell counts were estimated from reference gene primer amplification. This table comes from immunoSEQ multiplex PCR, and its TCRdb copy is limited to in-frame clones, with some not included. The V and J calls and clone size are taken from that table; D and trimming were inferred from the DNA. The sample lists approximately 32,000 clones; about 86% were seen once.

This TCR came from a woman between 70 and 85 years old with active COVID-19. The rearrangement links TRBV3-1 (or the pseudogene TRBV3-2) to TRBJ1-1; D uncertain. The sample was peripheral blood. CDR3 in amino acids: CASSHRGGAFF. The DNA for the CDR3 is TGTGCCAGCAGCCACCGAGGAGGGGCTTTCTTT.